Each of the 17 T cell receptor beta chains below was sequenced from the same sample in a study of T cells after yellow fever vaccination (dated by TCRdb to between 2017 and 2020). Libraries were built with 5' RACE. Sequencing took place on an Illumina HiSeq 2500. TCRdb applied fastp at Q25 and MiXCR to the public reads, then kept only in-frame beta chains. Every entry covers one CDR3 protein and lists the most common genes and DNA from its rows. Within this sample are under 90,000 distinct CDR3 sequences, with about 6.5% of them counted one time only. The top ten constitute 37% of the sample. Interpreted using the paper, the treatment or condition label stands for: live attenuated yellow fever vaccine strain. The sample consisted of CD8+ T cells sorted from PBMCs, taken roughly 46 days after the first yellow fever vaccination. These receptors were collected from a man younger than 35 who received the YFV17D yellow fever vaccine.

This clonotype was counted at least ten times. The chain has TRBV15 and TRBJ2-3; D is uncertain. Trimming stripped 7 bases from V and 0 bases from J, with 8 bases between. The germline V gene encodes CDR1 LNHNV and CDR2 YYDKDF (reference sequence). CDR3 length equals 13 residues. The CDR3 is CATTLGSTDTQYF. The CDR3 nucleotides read TGTGCCACCACCCTGGGAAGCACAGATACGCAGTATTTT.

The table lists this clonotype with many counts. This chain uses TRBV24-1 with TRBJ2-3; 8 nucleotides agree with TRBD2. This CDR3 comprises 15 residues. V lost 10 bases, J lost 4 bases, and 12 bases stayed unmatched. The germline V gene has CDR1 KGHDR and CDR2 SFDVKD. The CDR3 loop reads CATSPRAGAADTQYF. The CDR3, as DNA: TGTGCCACTTCACCGAGAGCGGGGGCTGCAGATACGCAGTATTTT.

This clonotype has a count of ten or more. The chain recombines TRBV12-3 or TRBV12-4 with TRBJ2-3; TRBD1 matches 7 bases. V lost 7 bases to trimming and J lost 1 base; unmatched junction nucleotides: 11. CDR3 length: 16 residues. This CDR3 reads CASKWVGGVGTDTQYF. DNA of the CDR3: TGTGCCAGCAAGTGGGTAGGGGGCGTCGGCACAGATACGCAGTATTTT.

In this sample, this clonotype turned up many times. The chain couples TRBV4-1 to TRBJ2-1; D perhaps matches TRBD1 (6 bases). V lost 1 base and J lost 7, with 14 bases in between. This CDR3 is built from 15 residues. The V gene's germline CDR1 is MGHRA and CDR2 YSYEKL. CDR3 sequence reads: CASSQGRQGSNEQFF. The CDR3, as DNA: TGCGCCAGCAGCCAAGGTCGGCAGGGGTCTAATGAGCAGTTCTTC.

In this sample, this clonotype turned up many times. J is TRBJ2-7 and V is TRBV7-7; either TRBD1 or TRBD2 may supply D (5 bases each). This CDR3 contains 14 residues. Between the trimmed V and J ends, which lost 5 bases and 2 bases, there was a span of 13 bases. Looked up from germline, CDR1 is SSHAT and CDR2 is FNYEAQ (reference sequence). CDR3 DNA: TGTGCCAGCAGCCCGAAAATGGGGGCCTACGAGCAGTACTTC. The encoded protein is CASSPKMGAYEQYF.

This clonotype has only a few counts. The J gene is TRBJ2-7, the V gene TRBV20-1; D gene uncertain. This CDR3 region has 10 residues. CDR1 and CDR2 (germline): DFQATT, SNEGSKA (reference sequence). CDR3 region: CSAGDYEQYV. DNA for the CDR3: TGCAGTGCTGGAGACTACGAGCAGTACGTC.

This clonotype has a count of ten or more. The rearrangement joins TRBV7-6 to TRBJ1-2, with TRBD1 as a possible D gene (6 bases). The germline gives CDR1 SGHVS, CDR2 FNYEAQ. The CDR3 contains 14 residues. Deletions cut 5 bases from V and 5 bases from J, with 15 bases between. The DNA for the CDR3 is TGTGCCAGCAGCAGCGGACAGACTGGTTATGGCTACACCTTC. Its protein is CASSSGQTGYGYTF. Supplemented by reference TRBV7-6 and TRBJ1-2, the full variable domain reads GAGVSQSPRYKVTKRGQDVALRCDPISGHVSLYWYRQALGQGPEFLTYFNYEAQQDKSGLPNDRFSAERPEGSISTLTIQRTEQRDSAMYRCASSSGQTGYGYTFGSGTRLTVV.

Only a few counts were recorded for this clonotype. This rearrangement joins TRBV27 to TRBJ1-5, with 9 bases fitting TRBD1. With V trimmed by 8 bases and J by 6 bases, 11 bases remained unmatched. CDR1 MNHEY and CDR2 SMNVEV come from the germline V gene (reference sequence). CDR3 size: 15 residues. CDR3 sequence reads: CASAPGTGFSQPQHF. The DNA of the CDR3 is TGTGCCAGCGCACCTGGGACAGGGTTTTCTCAGCCCCAGCATTTT.

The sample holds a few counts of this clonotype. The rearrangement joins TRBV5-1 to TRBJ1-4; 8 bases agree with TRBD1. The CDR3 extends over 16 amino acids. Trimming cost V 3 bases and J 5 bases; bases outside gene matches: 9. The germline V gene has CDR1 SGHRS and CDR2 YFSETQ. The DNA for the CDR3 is TGCGCCAGCAGCTCCCCAGGGGGCACCGCAAATGAAAAACTGTTTTTT. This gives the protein CASSSPGGTANEKLFF.

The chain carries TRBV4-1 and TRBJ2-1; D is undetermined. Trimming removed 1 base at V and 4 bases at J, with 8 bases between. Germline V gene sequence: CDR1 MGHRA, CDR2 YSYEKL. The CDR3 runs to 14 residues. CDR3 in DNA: TGCGCCAGCAGCCAAGCTCCGTTATACAATGAGCAGTTCTTC. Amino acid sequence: CASSQAPLYNEQFF.

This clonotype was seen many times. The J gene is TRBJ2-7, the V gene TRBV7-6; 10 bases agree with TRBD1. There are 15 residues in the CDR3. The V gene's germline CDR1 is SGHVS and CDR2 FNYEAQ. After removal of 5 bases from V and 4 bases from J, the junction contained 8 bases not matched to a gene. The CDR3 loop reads CASSPGTGDLYEQYF. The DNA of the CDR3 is TGTGCCAGCAGCCCGGGGACAGGGGATTTATACGAGCAGTACTTC.

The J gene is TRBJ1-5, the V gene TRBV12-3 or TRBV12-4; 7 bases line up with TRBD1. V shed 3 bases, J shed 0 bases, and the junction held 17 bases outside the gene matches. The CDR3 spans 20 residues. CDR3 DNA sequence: TGTGCCAGCAGTTTTAGTTATCCGGGAGAGGGGGCGGGTAGCAATCAGCCCCAGCATTTT. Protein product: CASSFSYPGEGAGSNQPQHF.

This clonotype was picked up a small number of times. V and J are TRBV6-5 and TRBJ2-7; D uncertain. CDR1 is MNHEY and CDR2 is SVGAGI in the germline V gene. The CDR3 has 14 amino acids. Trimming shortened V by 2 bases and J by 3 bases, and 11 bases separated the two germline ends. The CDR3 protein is CASSYGDGSYEQYF. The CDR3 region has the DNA TGTGCCAGCAGTTACGGTGACGGAAGCTACGAGCAGTACTTC.

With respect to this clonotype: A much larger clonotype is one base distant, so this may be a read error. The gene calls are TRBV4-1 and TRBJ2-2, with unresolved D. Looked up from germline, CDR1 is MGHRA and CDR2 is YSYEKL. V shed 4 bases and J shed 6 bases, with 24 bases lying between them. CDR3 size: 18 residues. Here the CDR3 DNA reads TGCGCCAGCAGCCCCTTACCCCTAGAATCCACGTCGTCCGGGGAGCTGTTTTTT. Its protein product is CASSPLPLESTSSGELFF.

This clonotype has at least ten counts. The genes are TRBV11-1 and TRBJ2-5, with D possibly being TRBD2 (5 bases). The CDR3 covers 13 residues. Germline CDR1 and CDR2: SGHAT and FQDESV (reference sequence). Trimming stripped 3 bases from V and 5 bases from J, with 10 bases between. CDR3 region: CASSLRTFETQYF. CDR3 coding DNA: TGTGCCAGCAGCTTGCGGACTTTTGAGACCCAGTACTTC.

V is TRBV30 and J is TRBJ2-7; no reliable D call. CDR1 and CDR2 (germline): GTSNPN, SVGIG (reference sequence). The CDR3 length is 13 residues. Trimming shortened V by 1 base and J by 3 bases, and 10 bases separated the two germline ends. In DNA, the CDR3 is TGTGCCTGGAGTGATGAAGGTTTCTACGAGCAGTACTTC. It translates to CAWSDEGFYEQYF. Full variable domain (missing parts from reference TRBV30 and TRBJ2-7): SQTIHQWPATLVQPVGSPLSLECTVEGTSNPNLYWYRQAAGRGLQLLFYSVGIGQISSEVPQNLSASRPQDRQFILSSKKLLLSDSGFYLCAWSDEGFYEQYFGPGTRLTVT.

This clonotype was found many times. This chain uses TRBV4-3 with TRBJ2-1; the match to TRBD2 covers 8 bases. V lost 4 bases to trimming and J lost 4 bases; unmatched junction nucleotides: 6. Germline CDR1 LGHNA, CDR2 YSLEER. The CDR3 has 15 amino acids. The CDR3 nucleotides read TGCGCCAGCAGCCCGACCGGGACTAGATACAATGAGCAGTTCTTC. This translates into CASSPTGTRYNEQFF.